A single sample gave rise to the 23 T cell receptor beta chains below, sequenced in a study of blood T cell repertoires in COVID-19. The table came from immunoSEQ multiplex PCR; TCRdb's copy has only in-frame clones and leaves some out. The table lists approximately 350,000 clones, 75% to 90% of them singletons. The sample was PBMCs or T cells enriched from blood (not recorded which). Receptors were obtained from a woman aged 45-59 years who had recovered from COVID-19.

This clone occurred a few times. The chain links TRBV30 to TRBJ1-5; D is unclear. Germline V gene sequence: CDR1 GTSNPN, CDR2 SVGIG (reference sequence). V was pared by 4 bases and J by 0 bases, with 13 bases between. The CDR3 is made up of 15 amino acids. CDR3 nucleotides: TGTGCCTGGACCGTGGGCTCTTATAGCAATCAGCCCCAGCATTTT. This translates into CAWTVGSYSNQPQHF. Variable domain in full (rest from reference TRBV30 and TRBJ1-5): SQTIHQWPATLVQPVGSPLSLECTVEGTSNPNLYWYRQAAGRGLQLLFYSVGIGQISSEVPQNLSASRPQDRQFILSSKKLLLSDSGFYLCAWTVGSYSNQPQHFGDGTRLSIL.

Written as DNA, the CDR3 is TGCGCCAGCAGCCAAGCTGACAGGTCCTACGAGCAGTACTTC. Its protein product is CASSQADRSYEQYF. The chain joins TRBV4-1 to TRBJ2-7, with D maybe TRBD1 (6 bases). Germline-derived CDR1 and CDR2 are MGHRA and YSYEKL. Trimming took 1 base from V and 1 from J, leaving 8 bases between them. The CDR3 is made up of 14 amino acids.

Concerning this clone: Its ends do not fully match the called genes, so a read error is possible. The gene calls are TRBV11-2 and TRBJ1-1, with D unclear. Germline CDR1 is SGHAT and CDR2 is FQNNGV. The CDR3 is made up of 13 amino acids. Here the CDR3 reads CASSLTSWSEAFF. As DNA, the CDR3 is TGTGCCAGCAGCTTGACTTCCTGGTCTGAGGCTTTCTTT.

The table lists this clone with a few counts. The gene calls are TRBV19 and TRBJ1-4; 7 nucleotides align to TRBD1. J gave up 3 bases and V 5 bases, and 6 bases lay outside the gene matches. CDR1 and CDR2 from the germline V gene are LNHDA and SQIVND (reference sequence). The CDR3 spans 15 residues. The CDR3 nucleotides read TGTGCCAGTAGTGCGACCGGGACAGCTAATGAAAAACTGTTTTTT. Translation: CASSATGTANEKLFF.

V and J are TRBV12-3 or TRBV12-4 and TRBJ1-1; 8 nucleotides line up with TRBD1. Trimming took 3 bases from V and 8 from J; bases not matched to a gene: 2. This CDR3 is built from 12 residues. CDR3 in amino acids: CASSFRQGEAFF. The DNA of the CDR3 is TGTGCCAGCAGTTTTCGACAGGGGGAAGCTTTCTTT.

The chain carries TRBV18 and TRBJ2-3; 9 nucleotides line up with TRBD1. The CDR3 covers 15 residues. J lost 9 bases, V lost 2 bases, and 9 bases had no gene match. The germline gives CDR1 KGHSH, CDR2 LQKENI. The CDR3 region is CASSPGTGMGGTQYF. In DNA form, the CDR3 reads TGTGCCAGCTCACCAGGGACAGGGATGGGCGGGACGCAGTATTTT.

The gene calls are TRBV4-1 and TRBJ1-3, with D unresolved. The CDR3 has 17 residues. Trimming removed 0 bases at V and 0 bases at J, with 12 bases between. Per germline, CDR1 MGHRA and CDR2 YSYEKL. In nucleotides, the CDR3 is TGCGCCAGCAGCCAAGATCCGGGATTTAGCTCTGGAAACACCATATATTTT. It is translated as CASSQDPGFSSGNTIYF.

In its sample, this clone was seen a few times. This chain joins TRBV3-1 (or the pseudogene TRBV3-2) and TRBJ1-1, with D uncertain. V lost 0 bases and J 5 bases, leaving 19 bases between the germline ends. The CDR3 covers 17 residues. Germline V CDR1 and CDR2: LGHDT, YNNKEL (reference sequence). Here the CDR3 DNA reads TGTGCCAGCAGCCAAGATGGTTTAGCGTCAGGCAGGACTGAAGCTTTCTTT. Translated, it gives CASSQDGLASGRTEAFF.

CDR3 coding DNA: TGTGCCAGCAGCGAGGGACTAGCGGGAGTTCAGTACTTC. Amino acids: CASSEGLAGVQYF. V is TRBV5-5 and J is TRBJ2-4; 14 bases match TRBD2. This CDR3 contains 13 residues. J lost 11 bases, V lost 4 bases, and 2 bases had no gene match. Per germline, CDR1 SGHKS and CDR2 YYEKEE (reference sequence).

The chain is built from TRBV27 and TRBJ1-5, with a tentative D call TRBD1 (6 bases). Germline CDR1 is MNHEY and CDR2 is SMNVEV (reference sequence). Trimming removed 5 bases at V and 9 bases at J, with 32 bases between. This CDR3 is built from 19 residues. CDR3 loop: CASSRTALRGPPGEGPQHF. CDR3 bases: TGTGCCAGCAGTAGAACAGCCCTCAGGGGACCCCCGGGTGAGGGGCCCCAGCATTTT.

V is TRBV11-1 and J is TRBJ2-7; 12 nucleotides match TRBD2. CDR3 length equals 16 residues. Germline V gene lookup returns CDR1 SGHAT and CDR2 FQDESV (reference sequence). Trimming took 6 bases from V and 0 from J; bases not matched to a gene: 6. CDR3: CASRSTSGGHSYEQYF. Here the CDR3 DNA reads TGTGCCAGCAGGTCGACTAGCGGGGGCCACTCCTACGAGCAGTACTTC.

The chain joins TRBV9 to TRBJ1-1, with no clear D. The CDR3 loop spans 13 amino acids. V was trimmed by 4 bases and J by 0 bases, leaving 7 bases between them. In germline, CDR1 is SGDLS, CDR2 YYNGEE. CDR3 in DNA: TGTGCCAGCAGCTTAACAGTGAACACTGAAGCTTTCTTT. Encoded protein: CASSLTVNTEAFF.

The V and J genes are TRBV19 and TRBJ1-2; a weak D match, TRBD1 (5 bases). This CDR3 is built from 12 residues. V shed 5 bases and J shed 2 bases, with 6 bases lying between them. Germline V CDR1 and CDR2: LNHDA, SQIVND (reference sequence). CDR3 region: CASSGQNYGYTF. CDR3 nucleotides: TGTGCCAGTAGTGGACAAAACTATGGCTACACCTTC.

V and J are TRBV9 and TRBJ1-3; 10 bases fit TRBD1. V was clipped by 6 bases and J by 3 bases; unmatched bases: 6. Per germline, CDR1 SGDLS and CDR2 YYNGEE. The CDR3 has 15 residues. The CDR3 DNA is TGTGCCAGCAACCCGGGACAGGGGAGTGGAAACACCATATATTTT. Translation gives CASNPGQGSGNTIYF.

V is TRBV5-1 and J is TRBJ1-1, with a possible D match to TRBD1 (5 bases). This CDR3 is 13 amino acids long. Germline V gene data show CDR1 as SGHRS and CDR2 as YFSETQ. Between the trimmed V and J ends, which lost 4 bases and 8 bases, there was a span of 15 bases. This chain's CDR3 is CASSKNLDREAFF. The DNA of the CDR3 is TGCGCCAGCAGCAAGAATCTAGACAGAGAAGCTTTCTTT.

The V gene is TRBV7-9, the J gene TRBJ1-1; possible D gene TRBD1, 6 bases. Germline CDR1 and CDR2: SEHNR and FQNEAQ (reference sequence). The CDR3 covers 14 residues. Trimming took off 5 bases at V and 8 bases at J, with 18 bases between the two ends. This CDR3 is CASSTPGTGLEAFF. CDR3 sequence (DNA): TGTGCCAGCAGCACCCCCGGAACAGGGCTAGAAGCTTTCTTT.

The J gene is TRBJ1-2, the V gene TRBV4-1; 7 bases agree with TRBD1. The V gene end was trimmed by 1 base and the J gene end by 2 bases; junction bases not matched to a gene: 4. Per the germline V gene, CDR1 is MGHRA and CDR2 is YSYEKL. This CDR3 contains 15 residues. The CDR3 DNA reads TGCGCCAGCAGCCAAGCCCGGGGACAGAACTATGGCTACACCTTC. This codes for CASSQARGQNYGYTF.

In nucleotides, the CDR3 is TGTGCCAGTACCGCGGGGACTAGCGGGAGGCTTACCAATACGCAGTATTTT. It is translated as CASTAGTSGRLTNTQYF. This chain connects TRBV19 to TRBJ2-3; 15 bases agree with TRBD2. The junction had 12 bases not matched to a gene; V was cut back by 7 bases and J by 7 bases. Germline CDR1 is LNHDA and CDR2 is SQIVND (reference sequence). The CDR3 has 17 residues.

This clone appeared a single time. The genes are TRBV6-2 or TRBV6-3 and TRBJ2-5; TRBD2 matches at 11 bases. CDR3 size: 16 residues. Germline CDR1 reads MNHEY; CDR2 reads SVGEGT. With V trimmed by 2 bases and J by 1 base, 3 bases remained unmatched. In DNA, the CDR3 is TGTGCCAGCAGTTACCTCGGGACTAGCGGCCAAGAGACCCAGTACTTC. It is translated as CASSYLGTSGQETQYF.

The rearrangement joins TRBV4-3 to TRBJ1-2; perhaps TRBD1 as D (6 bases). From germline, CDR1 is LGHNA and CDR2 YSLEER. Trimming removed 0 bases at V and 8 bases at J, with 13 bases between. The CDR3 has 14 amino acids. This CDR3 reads CASSQDHRVGGYTF. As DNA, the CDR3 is TGCGCCAGCAGCCAAGATCACAGGGTGGGCGGCTACACCTTC.

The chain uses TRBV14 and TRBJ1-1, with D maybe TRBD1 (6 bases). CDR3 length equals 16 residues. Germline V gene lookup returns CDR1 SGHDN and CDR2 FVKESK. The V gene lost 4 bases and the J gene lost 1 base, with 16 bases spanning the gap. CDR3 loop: CASSRRRGGWNTEAFF. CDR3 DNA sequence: TGTGCCAGCAGCCGACGCCGCGGGGGCTGGAACACTGAAGCTTTCTTT.

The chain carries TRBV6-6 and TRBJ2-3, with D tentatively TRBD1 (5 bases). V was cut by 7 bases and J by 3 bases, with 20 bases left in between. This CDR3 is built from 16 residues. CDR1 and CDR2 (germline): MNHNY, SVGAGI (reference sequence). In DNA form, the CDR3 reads TGTGCCAGCAAGTCGTTTCCTTGGGGCAGGACAGATACGCAGTATTTT. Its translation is CASKSFPWGRTDTQYF.

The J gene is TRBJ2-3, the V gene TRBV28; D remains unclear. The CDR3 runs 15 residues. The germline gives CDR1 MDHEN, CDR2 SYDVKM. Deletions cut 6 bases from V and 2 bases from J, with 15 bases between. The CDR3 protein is CASSHLRGTTDTQYF. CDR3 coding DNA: TGTGCCAGCAGCCACCTTCGCGGAACCACAGATACGCAGTATTTT.